This T cell receptor (beta chain) was captured in a study of STAT5B mutations in CD4+ large granular lymphocyte leukemia. Notes on the study in general: TRBV06-family usage was enriched in top patient clones (8/27) versus controls (2/35). No patients shared main leukemic clonotypes, though 25% to 30% appeared at low frequency elsewhere. Patient CD4-sorted repertoires stayed more clonal than healthy ones after leukemic-clone removal.

The repertoire was sequenced with immunoSEQ multiplex PCR; TCRdb's copy has only in-frame clones and lacks some. The sample yields roughly 41,000 clones, around 75% seen once. The CDR3 is 15 amino acids. V dropped 4 bases and J dropped 7; count of bases not matched to a gene: 12. The germline V gene encodes CDR1 SGHDT and CDR2 YYEEEE. A remark on this clone: Its antigen is as yet unknown.

The sequence derives from a human donor in good health. The V gene is TRBV5-6, the J gene TRBJ1-2, with 8 bases that match TRBD1. Material: CD4+ T cells from blood buffy coats. In DNA, the CDR3 is TGTGCCAGCAGCCCCGTCGGCAGGGGGCTTGGTGGCTACACCTTC. Amino acids: CASSPVGRGLGGYTF.